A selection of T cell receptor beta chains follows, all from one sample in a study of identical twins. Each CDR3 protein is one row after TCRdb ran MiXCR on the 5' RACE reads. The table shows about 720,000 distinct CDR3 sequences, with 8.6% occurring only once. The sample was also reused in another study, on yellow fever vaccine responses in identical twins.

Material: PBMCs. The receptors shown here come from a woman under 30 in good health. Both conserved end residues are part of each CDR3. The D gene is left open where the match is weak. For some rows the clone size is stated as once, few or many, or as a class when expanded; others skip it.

CDR3 protein: CATSDLQFPDEQFF; CDR3 DNA: TGTGCCACCAGTGATTTGCAATTCCCCGATGAGCAGTTCTTC; V gene: TRBV24-1; clone size: -; D gene: -; J gene: TRBJ2-1
CDR3 protein: CASSLGANQPQHF; CDR3 DNA: TGTGCCAGCAGTTTGGGGGCCAATCAGCCCCAGCATTTT; V gene: TRBV12-3/TRBV12-4; clone size: many; D gene: -; J gene: TRBJ1-5
CDR3 protein: CASSSDEGLISYNEQFF; CDR3 DNA: TGTGCCAGCAGCTCAGACGAGGGGTTAATATCCTACAATGAGCAGTTCTTC; V gene: TRBV7-8; clone size: many; D gene: -; J gene: TRBJ2-1
CDR3 protein: CASSSHSLQNTGELFF; CDR3 DNA: TGTGCCAGCAGTTCCCACTCGTTACAGAACACCGGGGAGCTGTTTTTT; V gene: TRBV6-5; clone size: -; D gene: -; J gene: TRBJ2-2
CDR3 protein: CASTGLASSYNEQFF; CDR3 DNA: TGTGCCAGCACTGGGCTGGCTAGCTCCTACAATGAGCAGTTCTTC; V gene: TRBV10-3; clone size: few; D gene: -; J gene: TRBJ2-1
CDR3 protein: CASSQEGWGVGNEQFF; CDR3 DNA: TGCGCCAGCAGCCAAGAGGGCTGGGGAGTGGGGAATGAGCAGTTCTTC; V gene: TRBV4-3; clone size: once; D gene: -; J gene: TRBJ2-1
CDR3 protein: CASSPDSITEAFF; CDR3 DNA: TGTGCCAGCAGCCCGGACAGTATCACTGAAGCTTTCTTT; V gene: TRBV5-6; clone size: -; D gene: -; J gene: TRBJ1-1
CDR3 protein: CASSEMVVSGRTPESLREQYF; CDR3 DNA: TGTGCCAGCAGTGAAATGGTGGTAAGCGGGAGGACCCCTGAATCCCTGAGAGAGCAGTACTTC; V gene: TRBV2; clone size: -; D gene: TRBD2; J gene: TRBJ2-7
CDR3 protein: CASSGMTVGAGGYTF; CDR3 DNA: TGTGCCAGCAGTGGCATGACGGTTGGGGCAGGTGGCTACACCTTC; V gene: TRBV25-1; clone size: many; D gene: -; J gene: TRBJ1-2
CDR3 protein: CATSVAGSSYNEQFF; CDR3 DNA: TGTGCCACCAGTGTGGCAGGGAGCTCCTACAATGAGCAGTTCTTC; V gene: TRBV24-1; clone size: many; D gene: -; J gene: TRBJ2-1
CDR3 protein: CASSLDGTTYNEQFF; CDR3 DNA: TGCGCCAGCAGCCTAGACGGGACAACCTACAATGAGCAGTTCTTC; V gene: TRBV5-1; clone size: -; D gene: -; J gene: TRBJ2-1
CDR3 protein: CASGGVNTGELFF; CDR3 DNA: TGTGCGTCGGGGGGGGTGAACACCGGGGAGCTGTTTTTT; V gene: TRBV7-2; clone size: -; D gene: TRBD2; J gene: TRBJ2-2
CDR3 protein: CASSLAGQGSYEQYF; CDR3 DNA: TGTGCCAGCAGCTTAGCGGGACAGGGTTCCTACGAGCAGTACTTC; V gene: TRBV5-1; clone size: many; D gene: -; J gene: TRBJ2-7
CDR3 protein: CSAVPATNNEQFF; CDR3 DNA: TGCAGTGCCGTCCCCGCTACGAACAATGAGCAGTTCTTC; V gene: TRBV20-1; clone size: few; D gene: -; J gene: TRBJ2-1
CDR3 protein: CASSRGQSSGANVLTF; CDR3 DNA: TGTGCCAGCAGTCGGGGACAGTCCTCTGGGGCCAACGTCCTGACTTTC; V gene: TRBV6-1; clone size: -; D gene: TRBD1; J gene: TRBJ2-6
CDR3 protein: CASSLGNRVGTDTQYF; CDR3 DNA: TGTGCCAGCAGCTTAGGGAACAGGGTGGGCACAGATACGCAGTATTTT; V gene: TRBV11-2; clone size: -; D gene: -; J gene: TRBJ2-3
CDR3 protein: CASRKGAGGRETQYF; CDR3 DNA: TGTGCCAGCAGGAAAGGCGCGGGAGGGAGGGAGACCCAGTACTTC; V gene: TRBV21-1; clone size: -; D gene: -; J gene: TRBJ2-5
CDR3 protein: CAISESAAYDTQYF; CDR3 DNA: TGTGCCATCAGTGAGTCTGCAGCGTATGATACGCAGTATTTT; V gene: TRBV10-3; clone size: few; D gene: -; J gene: TRBJ2-3
CDR3 protein: CASSRDATNEQFF; CDR3 DNA: TGTGCCAGCTCAAGGGACGCAACCAATGAGCAGTTCTTC; V gene: TRBV18; clone size: few; D gene: -; J gene: TRBJ2-1
CDR3 protein: CSARDLGMGYEQYF; CDR3 DNA: TGCAGTGCTAGAGATCTGGGAATGGGCTACGAGCAGTACTTC; V gene: TRBV20-1; clone size: once; D gene: -; J gene: TRBJ2-7
CDR3 protein: CASSWVGPGNEQFF; CDR3 DNA: TGTGCCAGCAGTTGGGTGGGACCAGGGAACGAGCAGTTCTTC; V gene: TRBV27; clone size: few; D gene: -; J gene: TRBJ2-1
CDR3 protein: CASSSSRPGQSGRNTEAFF; CDR3 DNA: TGTGCCAGCAGTTCGTCGCGCCCGGGACAGTCGGGCCGGAACACTGAAGCTTTCTTT; V gene: TRBV12-3/TRBV12-4; clone size: few; D gene: TRBD1; J gene: TRBJ1-1
CDR3 protein: CASSLAGGVGYTF; CDR3 DNA: TGTGCCAGCAGCCTGGCAGGGGGCGTTGGCTACACCTTC; V gene: TRBV7-9; clone size: few; D gene: TRBD1; J gene: TRBJ1-2
CDR3 protein: CASSQGGLAGDTQYF; CDR3 DNA: TGCGCCAGCAGCCAAGGGGGACTAGCGGGAGATACGCAGTATTTT; V gene: TRBV4-3; clone size: -; D gene: TRBD2; J gene: TRBJ2-3
CDR3 protein: CASSLGPPRGPLAGSSSTDTQYF; CDR3 DNA: TGTGCCAGCAGCTTAGGGCCCCCGAGGGGCCCACTAGCGGGGTCATCTAGCACAGATACGCAGTATTTT; V gene: TRBV11-1; clone size: -; D gene: TRBD2; J gene: TRBJ2-3
CDR3 protein: CASGLAGGPHNEQFF; CDR3 DNA: TGTGCCAGCGGGCTAGCGGGAGGTCCCCACAATGAGCAGTTCTTC; V gene: TRBV25-1; clone size: few; D gene: TRBD2; J gene: TRBJ2-1
CDR3 protein: CASSFQTGGGYGYTF; CDR3 DNA: TGTGCCAGCAGTTTTCAGACAGGGGGAGGGTATGGCTACACCTTC; V gene: TRBV6-5; clone size: -; D gene: TRBD1; J gene: TRBJ1-2
CDR3 protein: CATTSALGGTQYF; CDR3 DNA: TGTGCCACCACCTCCGCTCTAGGCGGGACCCAGTACTTC; V gene: TRBV24-1; clone size: few; D gene: -; J gene: TRBJ2-5
CDR3 protein: CASSARTKSYNEQFF; CDR3 DNA: TGTGCCAGCAGCGCCCGGACAAAGTCCTACAATGAGCAGTTCTTC; V gene: TRBV7-2; clone size: few; D gene: -; J gene: TRBJ2-1
CDR3 protein: CSADKGLAEDTQYF; CDR3 DNA: TGCAGCGCAGATAAGGGACTAGCGGAAGATACGCAGTATTTT; V gene: TRBV29-1; clone size: -; D gene: TRBD2; J gene: TRBJ2-3
CDR3 protein: CSVEGAGPLKEQYF; CDR3 DNA: TGCAGCGTTGAGGGGGCAGGGCCCCTGAAAGAGCAGTACTTC; V gene: TRBV29-1; clone size: -; D gene: -; J gene: TRBJ2-7
CDR3 protein: CASSLDRDDEKLFF; CDR3 DNA: TGTGCCAGCAGCTTGGACAGGGACGATGAAAAACTGTTTTTT; V gene: TRBV7-8; clone size: -; D gene: TRBD1; J gene: TRBJ1-4
CDR3 protein: CSARKGGQETQYF; CDR3 DNA: TGCAGTGCTAGAAAAGGCGGCCAAGAGACCCAGTACTTC; V gene: TRBV20-1; clone size: -; D gene: -; J gene: TRBJ2-5
CDR3 protein: CASYTSGTQYF; CDR3 DNA: TGTGCCAGTTATACTAGCGGCACGCAGTATTTT; V gene: TRBV6-5; clone size: few; D gene: TRBD2; J gene: TRBJ2-3
CDR3 protein: CSVRVGLVDNEQFF; CDR3 DNA: TGCAGCGTCAGGGTGGGACTAGTGGATAATGAGCAGTTCTTC; V gene: TRBV29-1; clone size: few; D gene: TRBD2; J gene: TRBJ2-1
CDR3 protein: CASSLISGRAYEQYF; CDR3 DNA: TGTGCCAGCAGCTTAATAAGCGGGAGGGCCTACGAGCAGTACTTC; V gene: TRBV7-8; clone size: few; D gene: TRBD2; J gene: TRBJ2-7
CDR3 protein: CASSLGSLVENNEQFF; CDR3 DNA: TGCGCCAGCAGCCTGGGGAGCTTAGTGGAAAACAATGAGCAGTTCTTC; V gene: TRBV5-1; clone size: -; D gene: -; J gene: TRBJ2-1
CDR3 protein: CASSPWTGHNEQFF; CDR3 DNA: TGTGCCAGCAGCCCCTGGACAGGACACAATGAGCAGTTCTTC; V gene: TRBV9; clone size: few; D gene: TRBD1; J gene: TRBJ2-1
CDR3 protein: CASRPPTPSYEQYF; CDR3 DNA: TGTGCCAGCAGACCCCCTACACCGTCCTACGAGCAGTACTTC; V gene: TRBV7-9; clone size: few; D gene: -; J gene: TRBJ2-7
CDR3 protein: CSAKTGVTYGYTF; CDR3 DNA: TGCAGTGCTAAAACAGGGGTTACCTATGGCTACACCTTC; V gene: TRBV20-1; clone size: many; D gene: TRBD1; J gene: TRBJ1-2
CDR3 protein: CASSEGEGAKNIQYF; CDR3 DNA: TGTGCCAGCAGTGAAGGCGAAGGGGCTAAAAACATTCAGTACTTC; V gene: TRBV2; clone size: many; D gene: -; J gene: TRBJ2-4